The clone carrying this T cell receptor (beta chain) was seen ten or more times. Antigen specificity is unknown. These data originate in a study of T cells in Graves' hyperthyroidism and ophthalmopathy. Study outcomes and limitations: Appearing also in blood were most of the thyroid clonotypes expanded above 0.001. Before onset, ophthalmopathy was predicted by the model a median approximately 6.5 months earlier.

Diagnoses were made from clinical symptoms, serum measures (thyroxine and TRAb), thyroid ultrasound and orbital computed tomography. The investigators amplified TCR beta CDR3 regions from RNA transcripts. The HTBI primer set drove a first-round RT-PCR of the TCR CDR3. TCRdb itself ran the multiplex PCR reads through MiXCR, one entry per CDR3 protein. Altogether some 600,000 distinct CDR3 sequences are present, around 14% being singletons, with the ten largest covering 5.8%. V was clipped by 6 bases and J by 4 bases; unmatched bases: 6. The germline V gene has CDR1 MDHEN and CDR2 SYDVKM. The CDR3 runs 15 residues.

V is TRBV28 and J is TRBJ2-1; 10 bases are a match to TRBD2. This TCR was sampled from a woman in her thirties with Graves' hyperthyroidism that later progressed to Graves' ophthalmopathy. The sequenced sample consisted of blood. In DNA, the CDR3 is TGTGCCAGCAGGGATCTAGCGGGAGAGTACAATGAGCAGTTCTTC. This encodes CASRDLAGEYNEQFF.